This entry is about one TCR beta chain. No antigen is known for it. This CDR3 comprises 13 residues. Trimming removed 4 bases at V and 3 bases at J, with 9 bases between. Per germline, CDR1 LGHDT and CDR2 YNNKEL (reference sequence). The data originate from a study of CD8 T cells in ankylosing spondylitis. The authors made TCR beta libraries by quantitative 5'-RACE with molecular barcodes. TCRdb redid the calling of the 5' RACE reads with MiXCR, one entry per CDR3 protein. This table holds approximately 350,000 distinct CDR3 sequences, 14% to 15% found once. Findings and limits, study-wide: With a CD8+ phenotype, disease-linked clones were relatively rare in peripheral blood. It appeared that ankylosing spondylitis blood was characterized by a TCR beta motif of under ten highly homologous variants.

Source material: blood, either unsorted or a sorted T cell fraction (not recorded which). This receptor was obtained from a male donor with ankylosing spondylitis or in good health (not recorded which). V is TRBV3-1 and J is TRBJ1-2; D possibly corresponds to TRBD1 (5 bases). The CDR3 reads CASSPQADYGYTF. DNA of the CDR3: TGTGCCAGCAGCCCACAGGCGGACTATGGCTACACCTTC.